This T cell receptor beta chain was sequenced for a study of blood T cell repertoires in COVID-19. TCRdb keeps only in-frame clones here, not all; method: immunoSEQ multiplex PCR. The repertoire holds 110,000 to 150,000 clones, with 78% as singletons. Germline assignment: CDR1 MNHEY and CDR2 SMNVEV (reference sequence). The CDR3 contains 17 residues. V gave up 4 bases and J gave up 0 bases, with 13 bases separating them. The sequence derives from a woman aged 50 to 65 who had recovered from COVID-19. The chain recombines TRBV27 with TRBJ1-6; maybe TRBD1 (5 bases). The sample comprised PBMCs or T cells enriched from blood (not recorded which). The CDR3 is CASSYDRPSSYNSPLHF. The CDR3, as DNA: TGTGCCAGCAGTTACGACAGACCAAGCTCCTATAATTCACCCCTCCACTTT.